The 2 T cell receptor beta chains given below trace back to one sample, sequenced in a study of OX40 agonist ivuxolimab in advanced cancers. Profiling relied on immunoSEQ multiplex PCR, and the TCRdb table lists in-frame clones only, not all of them. Here the sample spans around 25,000 clones, around 80% being singletons. Sequenced here: CD4+ or CD8+ T cells sorted from blood, sampled in a trial of the OX40 agonist ivuxolimab. The receptor source for this set is an adult with an advanced solid tumor such as melanoma, head and neck, liver or kidney cancer.

The chain carries TRBV5-5 and TRBJ2-1; TRBD2 is a possible D gene (5 bases). Germline loops: CDR1 SGHKS, CDR2 YYEKEE (reference sequence). There are 14 residues in the CDR3. The V gene lost 4 bases and the J gene lost 9 bases, with 17 bases spanning the gap. The CDR3 loop reads CASSLEVGGLEQFF. CDR3 sequence (DNA): TGTGCCAGCAGCCTAGAAGTCGGAGGCCTTGAGCAGTTCTTC.

The CDR3 region is CASSAQLNSGNTIYF. The CDR3 coding sequence is TGTGCCAGCAGCGCCCAGTTGAACTCTGGAAACACCATATATTTT. The chain combines TRBV9 with TRBJ1-3, with D uncertain. This CDR3 has 15 amino acids. V was clipped by 3 bases and J by 0 bases, with 10 bases between them. Germline V CDR1 and CDR2: SGDLS, YYNGEE.